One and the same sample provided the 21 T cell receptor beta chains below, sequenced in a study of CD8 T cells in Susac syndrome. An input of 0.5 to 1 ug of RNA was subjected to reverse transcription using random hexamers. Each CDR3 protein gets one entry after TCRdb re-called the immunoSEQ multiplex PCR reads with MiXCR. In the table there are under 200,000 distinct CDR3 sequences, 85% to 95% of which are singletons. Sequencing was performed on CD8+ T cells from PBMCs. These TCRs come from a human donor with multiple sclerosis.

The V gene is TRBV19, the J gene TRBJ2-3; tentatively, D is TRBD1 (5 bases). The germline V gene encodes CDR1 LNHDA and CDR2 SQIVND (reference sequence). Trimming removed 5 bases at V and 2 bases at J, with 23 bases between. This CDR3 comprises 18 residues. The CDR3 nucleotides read TGTGCCAGTAGTTCGTCGGTTGGACACACAAGAATCACAGATACGCAGTATTTT. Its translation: CASSSSVGHTRITDTQYF.

The CDR3 spells CASSQVLDREGYGYTF. CDR3 DNA: TGCGCCAGCAGCCAGGTTCTCGACAGGGAAGGCTATGGCTACACCTTC. The chain joins TRBV4-1 to TRBJ1-2, with 7 bases aligning to TRBD1. V lost 3 bases, J lost 4 bases, and 11 bases stayed unmatched. The CDR3 length is 16 residues. Germline CDR1 and CDR2: MGHRA and YSYEKL.

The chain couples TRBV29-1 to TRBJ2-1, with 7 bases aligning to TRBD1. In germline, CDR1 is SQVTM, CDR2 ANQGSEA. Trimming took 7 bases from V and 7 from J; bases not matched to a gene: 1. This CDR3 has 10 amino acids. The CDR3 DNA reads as TGCAGCGGCAGGGGGAATGAGCAGTTCTTC. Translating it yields CSGRGNEQFF.

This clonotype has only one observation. The CDR3 sequence: CSVVGLSGNTIYF. The CDR3 bases are TGCAGCGTTGTCGGGTTATCTGGAAACACCATATATTTT. The rearrangement uses TRBV29-1 and TRBJ1-3; D gene uncertain. Trimming took off 4 bases at V and 1 base at J, with 8 bases between the two ends. CDR1 and CDR2 from the germline V gene are SQVTM and ANQGSEA. CDR3 size: 13 residues.

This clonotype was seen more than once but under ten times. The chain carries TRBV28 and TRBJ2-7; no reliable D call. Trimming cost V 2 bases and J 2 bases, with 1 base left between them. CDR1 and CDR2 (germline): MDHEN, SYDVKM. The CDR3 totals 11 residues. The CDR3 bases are TGTGCCAGCAGTTTAACCTACGAGCAGTACTTC. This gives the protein CASSLTYEQYF.

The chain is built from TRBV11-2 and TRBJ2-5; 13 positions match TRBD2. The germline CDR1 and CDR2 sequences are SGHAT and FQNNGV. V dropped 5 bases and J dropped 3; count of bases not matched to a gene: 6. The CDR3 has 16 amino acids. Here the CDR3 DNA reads TGTGCCAGCAGCCCGGGACTAGCGGGGACGAAAGAGACCCAGTACTTC. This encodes CASSPGLAGTKETQYF. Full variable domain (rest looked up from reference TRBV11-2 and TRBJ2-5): EAGVAQSPRYKIIEKRQSVAFWCNPISGHATLYWYQQILGQGPKLLIQFQNNGVVDDSQLPKDRFSAERLKGVDSTLKIQPAKLEDSAVYLCASSPGLAGTKETQYFGPGTRLLVL.

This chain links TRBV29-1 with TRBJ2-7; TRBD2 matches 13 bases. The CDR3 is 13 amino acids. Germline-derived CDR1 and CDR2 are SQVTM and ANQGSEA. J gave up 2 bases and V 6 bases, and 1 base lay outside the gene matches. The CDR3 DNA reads TGCAGCGTCGGACTAGCGGGAGCCTACGAGCAGTACTTC. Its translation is CSVGLAGAYEQYF.

The CDR3 is CASSPVGRYTYEQYF. CDR3 nucleotides: TGCGCCAGCAGCCCCGTCGGCAGGTACACCTACGAGCAGTACTTC. This sequence joins TRBV4-1 and TRBJ2-7, with D uncertain. Trimming stripped 4 bases from V and 2 bases from J, with 15 bases between. This CDR3 region has 15 residues. Germline V CDR1 and CDR2: MGHRA, YSYEKL.

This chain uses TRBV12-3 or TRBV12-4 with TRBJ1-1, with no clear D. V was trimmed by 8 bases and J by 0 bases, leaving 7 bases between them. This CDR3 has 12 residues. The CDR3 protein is CASSPMNTEAFF. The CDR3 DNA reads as TGTGCCAGCTCACCTATGAACACTGAAGCTTTCTTT.

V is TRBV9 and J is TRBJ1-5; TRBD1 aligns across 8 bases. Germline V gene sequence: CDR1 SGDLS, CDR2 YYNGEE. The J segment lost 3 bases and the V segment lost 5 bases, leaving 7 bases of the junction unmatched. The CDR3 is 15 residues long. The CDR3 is CASSPTGANNQPQHF. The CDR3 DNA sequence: TGTGCCAGCAGTCCGACAGGGGCCAACAATCAGCCCCAGCATTTT.

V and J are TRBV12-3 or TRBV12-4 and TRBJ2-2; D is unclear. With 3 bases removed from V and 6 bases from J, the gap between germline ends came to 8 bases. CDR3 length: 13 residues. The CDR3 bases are TGTGCCAGCAGTTTGTTACTCCCCGGGGAGCTGTTTTTT. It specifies CASSLLLPGELFF.

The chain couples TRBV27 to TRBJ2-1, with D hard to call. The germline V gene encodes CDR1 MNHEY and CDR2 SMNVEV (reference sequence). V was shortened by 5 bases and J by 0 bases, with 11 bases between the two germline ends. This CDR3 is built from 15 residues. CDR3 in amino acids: CASSLETSSYNEQFF. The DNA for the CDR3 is TGTGCCAGCAGTCTAGAGACAAGCTCCTACAATGAGCAGTTCTTC.

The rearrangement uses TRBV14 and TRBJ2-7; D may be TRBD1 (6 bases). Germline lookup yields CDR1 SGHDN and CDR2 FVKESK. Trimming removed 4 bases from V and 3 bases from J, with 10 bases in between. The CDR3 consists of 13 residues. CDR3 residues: CASSPEGGYEQYF. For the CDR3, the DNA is TGTGCCAGCAGCCCCGAAGGGGGCTACGAGCAGTACTTC.

CDR3 coding DNA: TGCAGTGCTAGAGATCCCGGACATTACGAGCAGTACTTC. Its protein product is CSARDPGHYEQYF. This chain links TRBV20-1 with TRBJ2-7, with D possibly matching TRBD1 (5 bases). The CDR3 has 13 residues. Germline loops: CDR1 DFQATT, CDR2 SNEGSKA (reference sequence). Trimming took 0 bases from V and 4 from J, leaving 10 bases between them.

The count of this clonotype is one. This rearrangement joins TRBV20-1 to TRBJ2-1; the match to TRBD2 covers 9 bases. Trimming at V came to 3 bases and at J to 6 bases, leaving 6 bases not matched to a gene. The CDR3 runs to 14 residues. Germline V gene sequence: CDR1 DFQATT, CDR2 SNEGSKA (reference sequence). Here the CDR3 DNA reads TGCAGTGCTAGTGGACTAGCGACGTTCAATGAGCAGTTCTTC. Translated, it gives CSASGLATFNEQFF.

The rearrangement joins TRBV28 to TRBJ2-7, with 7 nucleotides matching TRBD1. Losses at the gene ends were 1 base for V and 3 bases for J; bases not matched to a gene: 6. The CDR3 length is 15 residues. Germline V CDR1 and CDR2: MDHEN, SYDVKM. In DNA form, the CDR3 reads TGTGCCAGCAGTTTATCCCAGGGGGACGACTACGAGCAGTACTTC. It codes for CASSLSQGDDYEQYF.

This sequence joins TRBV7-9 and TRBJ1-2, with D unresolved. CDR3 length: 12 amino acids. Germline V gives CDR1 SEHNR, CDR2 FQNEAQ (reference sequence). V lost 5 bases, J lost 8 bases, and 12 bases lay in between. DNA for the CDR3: TGTGCCAGCAGCCTATTCCGCCAAGGCTACACCTTC. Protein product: CASSLFRQGYTF. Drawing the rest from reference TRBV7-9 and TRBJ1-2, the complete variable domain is DTGVSQNPRHKITKRGQNVTFRCDPISEHNRLYWYRQTLGQGPEFLTYFQNEAQLEKSRLLSDRFSAERPKGSFSTLEIQRTEQGDSAMYLCASSLFRQGYTFGSGTRLTVV.

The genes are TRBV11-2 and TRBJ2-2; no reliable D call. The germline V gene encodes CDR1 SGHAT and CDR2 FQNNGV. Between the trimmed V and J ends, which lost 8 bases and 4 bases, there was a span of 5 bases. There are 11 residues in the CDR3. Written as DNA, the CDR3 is TGTGCCAGCGAGATCACCGGGGAGCTGTTTTTT. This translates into CASEITGELFF.

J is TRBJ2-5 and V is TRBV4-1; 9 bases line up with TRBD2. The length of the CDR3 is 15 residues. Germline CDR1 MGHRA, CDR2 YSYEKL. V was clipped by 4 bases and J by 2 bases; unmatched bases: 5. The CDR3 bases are TGCGCCAGCAGCCTGAGGCTAGCGGGGCAAGAGACCCAGTACTTC. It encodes CASSLRLAGQETQYF.

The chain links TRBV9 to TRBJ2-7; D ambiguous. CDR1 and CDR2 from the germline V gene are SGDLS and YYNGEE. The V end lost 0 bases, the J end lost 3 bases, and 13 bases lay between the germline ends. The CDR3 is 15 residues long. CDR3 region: CASSVEGTHNYEQYF. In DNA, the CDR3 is TGTGCCAGCAGCGTAGAGGGCACACACAACTACGAGCAGTACTTC.

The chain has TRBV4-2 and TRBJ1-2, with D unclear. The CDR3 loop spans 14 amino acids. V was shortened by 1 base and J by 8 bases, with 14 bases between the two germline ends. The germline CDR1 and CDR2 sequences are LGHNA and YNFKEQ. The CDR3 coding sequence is TGTGCCAGCAGCCAAGGCTTACCTGCTGAGGGCTACACCTTC. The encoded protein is CASSQGLPAEGYTF.